This is a list of T cell receptor beta chains from one sample in a study of shared clonotypes between healthy human individuals. Generated by immunoSEQ multiplex PCR, the TCRdb table keeps only in-frame clones and is missing some. Here the sample spans hundreds of thousands of clones, 92% being singletons. Sequenced input: naive CD8+ T cells sorted from blood. These receptors all come from a man aged 30 to 45 in good health. The CDR3 runs from the conserved cysteine through the conserved F or W. A D gene is named only where the DNA matches it firmly. Expanded clones get a size class; other rows say once, few or many, or leave the size out.

TRBJ2-1 | - | TRBD2 | TRBV7-3 | CASSALMAGGSDEQFF | TGTGCCAGCAGCGCACTGATGGCGGGAGGCTCGGATGAGCAGTTCTTC
TRBJ2-7 | - | TRBD1 | TRBV5-6 | CASRGDSTPRTQYF | TGTGCCAGCAGAGGGGACAGTACACCGAGGACGCAGTACTTC
TRBJ1-1 | once | - | TRBV9 | CASSASERGTEAFF | TGTGCCAGCAGCGCCTCTGAGCGCGGCACTGAAGCTTTCTTT
TRBJ1-4 | - | - | TRBV29-1 | CSVALGMGTNEKLFF | TGCAGCGTTGCGTTAGGGATGGGGACTAATGAAAAACTGTTTTTT
TRBJ2-7 | - | TRBD1 | TRBV11-2 | CASSLSRTGVYEQYF | TGTGCCAGCAGCTTATCTAGGACAGGGGTCTACGAGCAGTACTTC
TRBJ1-1 | - | - | TRBV5-1 | CASSLKVLAGDAEAFF | TGCGCCAGCAGCTTGAAAGTACTGGCAGGGGATGCTGAAGCTTTCTTT
TRBJ2-3 | - | - | TRBV6-5 | CASSYGVADTQYF | TGTGCCAGCAGTTATGGGGTAGCAGATACGCAGTATTTT
TRBJ1-2 | once | TRBD1 | TRBV29-1 | CSAGETGGEYGYTF | TGCAGCGCCGGGGAAACAGGGGGGGAGTATGGCTACACCTTC
TRBJ2-7 | - | TRBD1 | TRBV7-2 | CASSLDEGGALLWEQYF | TGTGCCAGCAGCTTAGACGAAGGGGGCGCTTTATTATGGGAGCAGTACTTC
TRBJ2-3 | - | - | TRBV29-1 | CSVDGAESTDTQYF | TGCAGCGTTGATGGGGCCGAGAGCACAGATACGCAGTATTTT
TRBJ1-1 | - | TRBD1 | TRBV28 | CASSFPGTGGYNTEAFF | TGTGCCAGCAGTTTCCCCGGGACAGGGGGTTACAACACTGAAGCTTTCTTT
TRBJ2-7 | few | - | TRBV6-4 | CATGRAEVPLLDEQYF | TGTGCCACCGGAAGGGCGGAGGTCCCTCTATTAGACGAGCAGTACTTC
TRBJ1-5 | - | - | TRBV6-6 | CASRNGDYSNQPQHF | TGTGCCAGCAGAAATGGAGATTATAGCAATCAGCCCCAGCATTTT
TRBJ2-1 | - | TRBD2 | TRBV19 | CASKTSGSSYNEQFF | TGTGCCAGTAAGACTAGCGGCAGCTCCTACAATGAGCAGTTCTTC
TRBJ1-5 | - | - | TRBV2 | CASSEWQGRNGNQPQHF | TGTGCCAGCAGTGAATGGCAGGGGAGGAATGGCAATCAGCCCCAGCATTTT
TRBJ1-2 | - | TRBD1 | TRBV4-3 | CASSQDRGQANYGYTF | TGCGCCAGCAGCCAAGACCGCGGACAGGCTAACTATGGCTACACCTTC
TRBJ1-5 | - | - | TRBV7-9 | CASSLDGLSVNQPQHF | TGTGCCAGCAGCTTAGATGGTTTGTCGGTAAATCAGCCCCAGCATTTT
TRBJ2-1 | - | - | TRBV5-1 | CASSLSPGNEQFF | TGCGCCAGCAGCCTCTCACCCGGCAATGAGCAGTTCTTC
TRBJ2-7 | - | - | TRBV5-1 | CASSSLAKGWEQYF | TGCGCCAGCAGCTCCCTCGCGAAGGGGTGGGAGCAGTACTTC
TRBJ2-5 | - | - | TRBV5-4 | CASSWDAYQETQYF | TGTGCCAGCAGCTGGGATGCCTACCAAGAGACCCAGTACTTC
TRBJ2-2 | - | - | TRBV6-4 | CASSERGGELFF | TGTGCCAGCAGTGAGCGGGGCGGGGAGCTGTTTTTT
TRBJ2-1 | - | TRBD1 | TRBV6-4 | CASSKTGQGSYEQFF | TGTGCCAGCAGCAAGACGGGACAGGGGAGTTATGAGCAGTTCTTC
TRBJ2-3 | - | - | TRBV2 | CASSERYGGALSDTQYF | TGTGCCAGCAGTGAAAGATATGGGGGGGCCCTCTCGGATACGCAGTATTTT
TRBJ2-6 | - | - | TRBV27 | CASPVQGYSSGANVLTF | TGTGCCAGCCCTGTCCAGGGGTATTCCTCAGGGGCCAACGTCCTGACTTTC
TRBJ1-3 | few | - | TRBV7-9 | CASSSTTGAGNTIYF | TGTGCCAGCAGCTCTACGACAGGCGCTGGAAACACCATATATTTT